Listed below are T cell receptor beta chains from one sample, sequenced in a study of blood T cells in healthy people across ages. TCRdb re-analysed the 5' RACE reads in MiXCR, keeping a single row per CDR3 protein. Of approximately 960,000 distinct CDR3 sequences listed, almost 30% were seen once; the top ten hold roughly a tenth. In addition, the sample was reused for a study of T cells of mothers and their children.

Sequencing input: blood. All receptors derive from a woman in her forties in good health. The CDR3 runs from the conserved cysteine through the conserved F or W. Fields, in order: J gene, clone size, V gene, D gene, CDR3 protein, CDR3 DNA. A D gene is named only where the DNA matches it firmly. The size of a clone is reported for some rows only, either as once, few or many, or as a class for expanded clones.

j_call: TRBJ1-1
clone_size: NA
v_call: TRBV5-1
d_call: TRBD1
cdr3_aa: CASSSGTGGRGTEAFF
cdr3_nt: TGCGCCAGCAGCTCCGGGACAGGGGGCCGGGGCACTGAAGCTTTCTTT

j_call: TRBJ2-7
clone_size: NA
v_call: TRBV28
d_call: NA
cdr3_aa: CASRAGVGGYEQYF
cdr3_nt: TGTGCCAGCAGGGCAGGAGTCGGTGGTTACGAGCAGTACTTC

j_call: TRBJ2-6
clone_size: many
v_call: TRBV12-3/TRBV12-4
d_call: NA
cdr3_aa: CASSLGPGANVLTF
cdr3_nt: TGTGCCAGCAGTTTAGGTCCTGGGGCCAACGTCCTGACTTTC

j_call: TRBJ2-7
clone_size: many
v_call: TRBV11-2
d_call: NA
cdr3_aa: CASSLRGRSYEQYF
cdr3_nt: TGTGCCAGCAGCTTACGGGGTAGGTCCTACGAGCAGTACTTC

j_call: TRBJ2-1
clone_size: NA
v_call: TRBV18
d_call: NA
cdr3_aa: CASSPVGTGSEQFF
cdr3_nt: TGTGCCAGCTCACCAGTTGGGACTGGGAGCGAGCAGTTCTTC

j_call: TRBJ2-1
clone_size: NA
v_call: TRBV12-3/TRBV12-4
d_call: TRBD2
cdr3_aa: CASTLAGGNLNEQFF
cdr3_nt: TGTGCCAGCACTCTGGCGGGGGGGAACCTCAATGAGCAGTTCTTC

j_call: TRBJ2-3
clone_size: NA
v_call: TRBV5-1
d_call: TRBD2
cdr3_aa: CASSRLAGADTQYF
cdr3_nt: TGCGCCAGCTCTAGACTAGCGGGGGCAGATACGCAGTATTTT

j_call: TRBJ1-1
clone_size: few
v_call: TRBV5-6
d_call: TRBD1
cdr3_aa: CASSGGTGDTEAFF
cdr3_nt: TGTGCCAGCAGCGGGGGGACAGGGGATACTGAAGCTTTCTTT

j_call: TRBJ2-5
clone_size: NA
v_call: TRBV29-1
d_call: NA
cdr3_aa: CSGGTSLYNEQYF
cdr3_nt: TGCAGCGGCGGGACATCCTTATACAATGAGCAGTACTTC

j_call: TRBJ2-1
clone_size: many
v_call: TRBV12-5
d_call: NA
cdr3_aa: CASGGPGGAYNEQFF
cdr3_nt: TGTGCTAGTGGTGGTCCAGGGGGGGCCTACAATGAGCAGTTCTTC

j_call: TRBJ1-2
clone_size: NA
v_call: TRBV27
d_call: NA
cdr3_aa: CASSLSSILGGYTF
cdr3_nt: TGTGCCAGCAGTTTATCGTCGATCCTGGGTGGCTACACCTTC

j_call: TRBJ2-3
clone_size: many
v_call: TRBV5-1
d_call: NA
cdr3_aa: CASSLVVGENTDTQYF
cdr3_nt: TGCGCCAGCAGCTTGGTGGTGGGGGAAAACACAGATACGCAGTATTTT

j_call: TRBJ2-1
clone_size: NA
v_call: TRBV6-2/TRBV6-3
d_call: TRBD2
cdr3_aa: CASIQSLAGDNEQFF
cdr3_nt: TGTGCCAGCATCCAATCACTAGCGGGAGACAATGAGCAGTTCTTC

j_call: TRBJ2-1
clone_size: few
v_call: TRBV2
d_call: NA
cdr3_aa: CASSEAFGGAWNEQFF
cdr3_nt: TGTGCCAGCAGTGAAGCTTTTGGGGGGGCCTGGAATGAGCAGTTCTTC

j_call: TRBJ2-5
clone_size: NA
v_call: TRBV3-1
d_call: NA
cdr3_aa: CASSQDGEGAQGETQYF
cdr3_nt: TGTGCCAGCAGCCAAGATGGGGAGGGGGCCCAGGGGGAGACCCAGTACTTC

j_call: TRBJ2-7
clone_size: NA
v_call: TRBV3-1
d_call: NA
cdr3_aa: CAGSQVHEQYF
cdr3_nt: TGTGCCGGCAGCCAAGTGCACGAGCAGTACTTC

j_call: TRBJ2-7
clone_size: many
v_call: TRBV20-1
d_call: TRBD1
cdr3_aa: CSAKRQGSYEQYF
cdr3_nt: TGCAGTGCCAAAAGACAGGGTTCCTACGAGCAGTACTTC

j_call: TRBJ2-5
clone_size: many
v_call: TRBV12-3/TRBV12-4
d_call: NA
cdr3_aa: CASSPGTVQETQYF
cdr3_nt: TGTGCCAGCAGTCCCGGGACGGTGCAAGAGACCCAGTACTTC

j_call: TRBJ2-5
clone_size: many
v_call: TRBV11-2
d_call: NA
cdr3_aa: CASSGIFLGTQYF
cdr3_nt: TGTGCCAGCAGTGGGATCTTTCTGGGGACCCAGTACTTC

j_call: TRBJ2-3
clone_size: few
v_call: TRBV2
d_call: TRBD2
cdr3_aa: CASSDAVAGTTDTQYF
cdr3_nt: TGTGCCAGCAGTGACGCGGTAGCGGGGACCACAGATACGCAGTATTTT

j_call: TRBJ1-2
clone_size: NA
v_call: TRBV10-3
d_call: NA
cdr3_aa: CAISESMSSLYGYTF
cdr3_nt: TGTGCCATCAGTGAGTCGATGTCCTCACTCTATGGCTACACCTTC

j_call: TRBJ1-2
clone_size: NA
v_call: TRBV7-2
d_call: NA
cdr3_aa: CASSLKGGVGFGYGYTF
cdr3_nt: TGTGCCAGCAGCTTAAAGGGCGGCGTTGGTTTCGGCTATGGCTACACCTTC

j_call: TRBJ2-5
clone_size: NA
v_call: TRBV15
d_call: NA
cdr3_aa: CATSVYEETRYF
cdr3_nt: TGTGCCACCAGCGTGTACGAAGAGACCCGGTACTTC

j_call: TRBJ1-5
clone_size: NA
v_call: TRBV7-8
d_call: TRBD1
cdr3_aa: CASSSLQGGGNQPQHF
cdr3_nt: TGTGCCAGCAGCTCACTACAGGGGGGAGGCAATCAGCCCCAGCATTTT

j_call: TRBJ2-3
clone_size: NA
v_call: TRBV5-1
d_call: NA
cdr3_aa: CASSLDAVITDTQYF
cdr3_nt: TGCGCCAGCAGCTTGGATGCGGTGATCACAGATACGCAGTATTTT

j_call: TRBJ2-3
clone_size: NA
v_call: TRBV5-1
d_call: NA
cdr3_aa: CASRLTGGTSTDTQYF
cdr3_nt: TGCGCCAGCAGGCTCACGGGCGGTACTAGCACAGATACGCAGTATTTT

j_call: TRBJ1-1
clone_size: NA
v_call: TRBV20-1
d_call: NA
cdr3_aa: CSARVQGRTEAFF
cdr3_nt: TGCAGTGCTAGAGTCCAGGGTCGCACTGAAGCTTTCTTT

j_call: TRBJ1-2
clone_size: once
v_call: TRBV27
d_call: TRBD1
cdr3_aa: CASRDNRGYGYTF
cdr3_nt: TGTGCCAGCAGGGACAACAGGGGCTATGGCTACACCTTC

j_call: TRBJ2-7
clone_size: many
v_call: TRBV5-6
d_call: NA
cdr3_aa: CASSPDGQGSYEQYF
cdr3_nt: TGTGCCAGCAGCCCGGATGGCCAGGGGTCCTACGAGCAGTACTTC

j_call: TRBJ2-3
clone_size: NA
v_call: TRBV20-1
d_call: TRBD2
cdr3_aa: CSAIREAGADTQYF
cdr3_nt: TGCAGTGCTATCCGAGAAGCGGGGGCAGATACGCAGTATTTT

j_call: TRBJ2-7
clone_size: many
v_call: TRBV5-1
d_call: TRBD1
cdr3_aa: CASSWDSPEVYEQYF
cdr3_nt: TGCGCCAGCAGCTGGGACAGCCCGGAGGTCTACGAGCAGTACTTC

j_call: TRBJ2-5
clone_size: NA
v_call: TRBV2
d_call: NA
cdr3_aa: CASSAAETQYF
cdr3_nt: TGTGCCAGCAGTGCTGCAGAGACCCAGTACTTC

j_call: TRBJ1-2
clone_size: many
v_call: TRBV10-3
d_call: TRBD1
cdr3_aa: CAISERGQESGGYTF
cdr3_nt: TGTGCCATCAGTGAGCGGGGACAGGAGTCGGGTGGCTACACCTTC

j_call: TRBJ2-7
clone_size: few
v_call: TRBV28
d_call: NA
cdr3_aa: CASSRGGGDIYEQYF
cdr3_nt: TGTGCCAGCTCTCGAGGGGGGGGGGATATCTACGAGCAGTACTTC

j_call: TRBJ2-5
clone_size: NA
v_call: TRBV4-3
d_call: TRBD1
cdr3_aa: CASSQSAGQGEETQYF
cdr3_nt: TGCGCCAGCAGCCAGAGCGCGGGACAGGGGGAAGAGACCCAGTACTTC

j_call: TRBJ2-7
clone_size: NA
v_call: TRBV14
d_call: TRBD2
cdr3_aa: CASSRPGGGIYEQYF
cdr3_nt: TGTGCCAGCAGCCGTCCGGGGGGTGGGATCTACGAGCAGTACTTC

j_call: TRBJ1-2
clone_size: NA
v_call: TRBV28
d_call: TRBD1
cdr3_aa: CASRLDRGSANYGYTF
cdr3_nt: TGTGCCAGCAGACTGGACAGGGGGTCAGCTAACTATGGCTACACCTTC

j_call: TRBJ2-1
clone_size: few
v_call: TRBV19
d_call: NA
cdr3_aa: CASSMGQANEQFF
cdr3_nt: TGTGCCAGTAGTATGGGGCAGGCCAATGAGCAGTTCTTC

j_call: TRBJ2-4
clone_size: few
v_call: TRBV7-3
d_call: TRBD2
cdr3_aa: CASSSYSSGGALNEQYF
cdr3_nt: TGTGCCAGCAGCTCGTACTCTAGCGGGGGGGCTCTCAATGAGCAGTACTTC

j_call: TRBJ1-5
clone_size: NA
v_call: TRBV10-3
d_call: TRBD1
cdr3_aa: CAISTGGGNQPQHF
cdr3_nt: TGTGCCATCAGTACAGGGGGGGGAAATCAGCCCCAGCATTTT

j_call: TRBJ2-6
clone_size: NA
v_call: TRBV7-2
d_call: NA
cdr3_aa: CASSPSGGSGANVLTF
cdr3_nt: TGTGCCAGCAGCCCCAGTGGAGGGAGCGGGGCCAACGTCCTGACTTTC

j_call: TRBJ2-7
clone_size: NA
v_call: TRBV29-1
d_call: TRBD1
cdr3_aa: CSVAETGVPSEQYF
cdr3_nt: TGCAGCGTTGCGGAGACAGGGGTACCCTCCGAGCAGTACTTC

j_call: TRBJ2-3
clone_size: NA
v_call: TRBV28
d_call: NA
cdr3_aa: CASSRDGDTQYF
cdr3_nt: TGTGCCAGCAGCCGAGACGGGGATACGCAGTATTTT

j_call: TRBJ2-5
clone_size: many
v_call: TRBV5-1
d_call: NA
cdr3_aa: CASSGGGGASQETQYF
cdr3_nt: TGCGCCAGCAGCGGCGGAGGGGGAGCAAGCCAAGAGACCCAGTACTTC

j_call: TRBJ2-7
clone_size: many
v_call: TRBV6-4
d_call: TRBD1
cdr3_aa: CAREGQTLLPPYEQYF
cdr3_nt: TGTGCCAGAGAGGGACAGACACTCTTACCGCCCTACGAGCAGTACTTC

j_call: TRBJ2-4
clone_size: NA
v_call: TRBV5-1
d_call: NA
cdr3_aa: CASSLAEPSKNIQYF
cdr3_nt: TGCGCCAGCAGCTTGGCCGAACCGTCCAAAAACATTCAGTACTTC

j_call: TRBJ2-2
clone_size: few
v_call: TRBV28
d_call: NA
cdr3_aa: CASNLWGGELFF
cdr3_nt: TGTGCCAGCAACCTCTGGGGGGGGGAGCTGTTTTTT

j_call: TRBJ1-5
clone_size: NA
v_call: TRBV6-2/TRBV6-3
d_call: NA
cdr3_aa: CASSKEAGQPQHF
cdr3_nt: TGTGCCAGCAGTAAAGAAGCGGGTCAGCCCCAGCATTTT

j_call: TRBJ2-3
clone_size: few
v_call: TRBV3-1
d_call: TRBD1
cdr3_aa: CASNQGGRDTQYF
cdr3_nt: TGTGCCAGCAACCAAGGGGGCCGGGATACGCAGTATTTT

j_call: TRBJ1-1
clone_size: few
v_call: TRBV14
d_call: TRBD1
cdr3_aa: CASSRGRRAFF
cdr3_nt: TGTGCCAGCAGCAGGGGGCGGAGAGCTTTCTTT

j_call: TRBJ2-1
clone_size: NA
v_call: TRBV7-9
d_call: TRBD2
cdr3_aa: CASSPGLAGGHLSYNEQFF
cdr3_nt: TGTGCCAGCAGCCCGGGACTAGCGGGGGGTCACCTCTCCTACAATGAGCAGTTCTTC